This TCR beta chain was found in a study of CD8 T cell repertoires and HIV-1 epitope variants. Study summary: Twenty-five autologous and known Gag and Nef epitope variant peptides each stimulated T cells separately. Control wells had CMV/EBV/flu peptides, negative Ebola AY9, or no peptide. The baseline condition was 1M T cells left uncultured.

The method was immunoSEQ multiplex PCR; TCRdb's version includes in-frame clones alone and lacks a portion of them. This sample has roughly 6,000 clones, with roughly 65% found just once. Trimming took 3 bases from V and 4 from J, leaving 10 bases between them. Germline CDR1 LNHDA, CDR2 SQIVND (reference sequence). The CDR3 extends over 14 amino acids. There are a few counts of this clone. The antigen remains unidentified. The TCR comes from a male donor with HIV. The chain is built from TRBV19 and TRBJ2-1; possible D gene TRBD2, 6 bases. Specimen: cultured CD8+ T cells derived from PBMCs. CDR3 protein: CASSMSGLYNEQFF. DNA for the CDR3: TGTGCCAGTAGTATGTCGGGACTTTACAATGAGCAGTTCTTC.